This is a list of T cell receptor beta chains from one sample in a study of blood T cell repertoires in COVID-19. TCRdb's table, derived via immunoSEQ multiplex PCR, lists solely in-frame clones and lacks some. There are under 350,000 clones in the sample; over 75% occur only once, and about 10% lies in the top ten. Sequencing input: peripheral blood. The receptors shown here come from a woman in her seventies with acute or convalescent COVID-19. Both conserved end residues are part of each CDR3. The D gene is left open where the match is weak. Not all rows give a size; the values are once, few, many and, for expanded clones, a class.

V gene,clone size,D gene,J gene,CDR3 protein,CDR3 DNA
TRBV11-2,few,TRBD2,TRBJ2-7,CASSLIRGERTYEQYF,TGTGCCAGCAGCCTTATTCGGGGGGAAAGGACCTACGAGCAGTACTTC
TRBV14,-,TRBD1,TRBJ1-1,CASSEYRGRGTEAFF,TGTGCCAGCAGCGAATACAGGGGGCGCGGAACTGAAGCTTTCTTT
TRBV6-5,once,TRBD2,TRBJ2-1,CASSLTLAGRYNEQFF,TGTGCCAGCAGTTTGACTCTAGCGGGGCGGTACAATGAGCAGTTCTTC
TRBV20-1,once,-,TRBJ2-3,CSASPGVDTQYF,TGCAGTGCTAGTCCAGGGGTTGATACGCAGTATTTT
TRBV9,-,-,TRBJ1-3,CASSPRGDPGNTIYF,TGTGCCAGCAGCCCCCGGGGGGACCCTGGAAACACCATATATTTT
TRBV7-9,-,TRBD1,TRBJ2-1,CASSLRGQGGYNEQFF,TGTGCCAGCAGCTTAAGGGGACAGGGCGGGTACAATGAGCAGTTCTTC
TRBV19,-,-,TRBJ1-6,CASHQGQYNSPLHF,TGTGCCAGTCACCAAGGACAGTATAATTCACCCCTCCACTTT
TRBV3-1/TRBV3-2,-,TRBD1,TRBJ1-6,CASSPDRDSPLHF,TGTGCCAGCAGCCCGGACAGGGATTCACCCCTCCACTTT
TRBV5-4,once,TRBD2,TRBJ2-1,CASSLTSGGIDEQFF,TGTGCCAGCAGCCTGACTAGCGGGGGGATCGATGAGCAGTTCTTC
TRBV3-1/TRBV3-2,-,-,TRBJ2-1,CASSPRQVYNEQFF,TGTGCCAGCAGCCCACGACAGGTTTACAATGAGCAGTTCTTC